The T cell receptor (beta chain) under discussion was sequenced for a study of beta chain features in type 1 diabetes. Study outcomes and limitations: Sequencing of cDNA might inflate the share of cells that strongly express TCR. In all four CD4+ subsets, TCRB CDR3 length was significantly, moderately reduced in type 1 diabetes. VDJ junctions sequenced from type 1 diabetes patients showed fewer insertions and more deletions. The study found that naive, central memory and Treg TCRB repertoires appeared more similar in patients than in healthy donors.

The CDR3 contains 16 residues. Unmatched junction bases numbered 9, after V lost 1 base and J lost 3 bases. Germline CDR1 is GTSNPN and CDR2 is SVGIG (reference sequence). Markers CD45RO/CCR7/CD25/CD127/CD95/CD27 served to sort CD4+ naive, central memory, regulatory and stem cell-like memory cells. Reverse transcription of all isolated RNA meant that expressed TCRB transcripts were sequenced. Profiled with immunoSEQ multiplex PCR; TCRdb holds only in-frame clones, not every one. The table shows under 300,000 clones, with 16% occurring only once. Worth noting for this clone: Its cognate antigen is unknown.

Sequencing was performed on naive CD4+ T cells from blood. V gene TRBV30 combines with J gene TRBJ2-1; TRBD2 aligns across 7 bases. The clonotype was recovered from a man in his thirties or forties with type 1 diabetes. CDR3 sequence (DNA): TGTGCCTGGAGTGGGGTGAGCGGGATACACTACAATGAGCAGTTCTTC. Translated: CAWSGVSGIHYNEQFF.